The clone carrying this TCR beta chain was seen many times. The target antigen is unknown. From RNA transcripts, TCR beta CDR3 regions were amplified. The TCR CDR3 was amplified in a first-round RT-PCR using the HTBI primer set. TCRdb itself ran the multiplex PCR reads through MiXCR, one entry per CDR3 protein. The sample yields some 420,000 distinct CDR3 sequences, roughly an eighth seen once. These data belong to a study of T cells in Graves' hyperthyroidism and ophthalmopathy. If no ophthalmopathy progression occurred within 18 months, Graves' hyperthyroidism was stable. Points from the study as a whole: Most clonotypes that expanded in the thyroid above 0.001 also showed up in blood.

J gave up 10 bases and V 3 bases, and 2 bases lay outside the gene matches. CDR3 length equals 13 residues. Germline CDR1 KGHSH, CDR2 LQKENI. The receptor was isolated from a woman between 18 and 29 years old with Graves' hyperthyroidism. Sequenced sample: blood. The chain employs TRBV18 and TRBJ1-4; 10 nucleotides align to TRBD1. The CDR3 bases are TGTGCCAGCTCACCGACAGGGGGCGGAAAACTGTTTTTT. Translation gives CASSPTGGGKLFF.